This T cell receptor (beta chain) was profiled in a study of cytomegalovirus exposure and HLA in healthy donors. Across the study: Unique TCRs numbering approximately 81 million, obtained from HLA-typed donors, made up an early data release.

Worth noting for this clone: Its antigen remains unidentified.

Broader study findings: Only CMV serostatus was available as immune exposure information. V- and J-gene trimming of TCR beta was linked (in a later analysis) to a missense DCLRE1C variant. With further analysis later on, most CMV-associated TCR beta chains appeared HLA-restricted.

Germline-derived CDR1 and CDR2 are SGHRS and YFSETQ. This CDR3 spans 15 amino acids. V lost 0 bases, J lost 10 bases, and 18 bases lay in between. The PCR ran on 60 Vbeta and 13 Jbeta primers. Clones were read by immunoSEQ multiplex PCR, and TCRdb kept only the in-frame ones, dropping some. This table holds 55,000 to 80,000 clones, around 80% found once. Sequenced: PBMCs. The chain uses TRBV5-1 and TRBJ2-3; weak D call: TRBD2 (6 bases). This clonotype was obtained from a man in his forties in good health and CMV-seronegative. CDR3 coding DNA: TGCGCCAGCAGCTTGGACCCTAGCGTGTCTAAAGCGCAGTATTTT. This gives the protein CASSLDPSVSKAQYF.